Listed below are T cell receptor beta chains from one sample, sequenced in a study of lymphopenia after photon versus proton radiotherapy. The table came from immunoSEQ multiplex PCR; TCRdb's copy has only in-frame clones and leaves some out. The repertoire holds fewer than 50,000 clones, with 85% to 90% as singletons. The sample was peripheral blood, taken from a patient treated with photon-based radiotherapy. The receptors stem from a man aged 40-50 years with gastric cancer. Each CDR3 is given with its conserved first and last residue. D genes are given only for firm matches.

CDR3 length: 12; D gene: TRBD1; J gene: TRBJ1-3; V gene: TRBV11-3; CDR3 protein: CASSYRGDTIYF; CDR3 DNA: TGTGCCAGCAGCTACAGGGGCGACACCATATATTTT
CDR3 length: 16; D gene: -; J gene: TRBJ2-1; V gene: TRBV12-5; CDR3 protein: CASGPRKGGTYNEQFF; CDR3 DNA: TGTGCTAGTGGTCCCCGAAAGGGTGGGACCTACAATGAGCAGTTCTTC
CDR3 length: 15; D gene: TRBD1; J gene: TRBJ2-3; V gene: TRBV5-1; CDR3 protein: CASSIPGQDTDTQYF; CDR3 DNA: TGCGCCAGCAGCATCCCCGGACAGGACACAGATACGCAGTATTTT
CDR3 length: 17; D gene: TRBD1; J gene: TRBJ2-4; V gene: TRBV5-4; CDR3 protein: CASTPGTGGSFRNIQYF; CDR3 DNA: TGTGCCAGCACCCCCGGGACAGGGGGTTCTTTTAGGAACATTCAGTACTTC
CDR3 length: 13; D gene: -; J gene: TRBJ2-3; V gene: TRBV5-1; CDR3 protein: CASSMAPLDTQYF; CDR3 DNA: TGCGCCAGCAGCATGGCCCCACTGGATACGCAGTATTTT
CDR3 length: 12; D gene: -; J gene: TRBJ2-1; V gene: TRBV28; CDR3 protein: CASSLAPNEQFF; CDR3 DNA: TGTGCCAGCAGTTTAGCCCCCAATGAGCAGTTCTTC
CDR3 length: 14; D gene: -; J gene: TRBJ2-2; V gene: TRBV4-1; CDR3 protein: CASSRHIHTGELFF; CDR3 DNA: TGCGCCAGCAGCCGACATATACACACCGGGGAGCTGTTTTTT
CDR3 length: 17; D gene: TRBD1; J gene: TRBJ1-6; V gene: TRBV5-4; CDR3 protein: CASSSGQRSSYNSPLHF; CDR3 DNA: TGTGCCAGCAGCTCGGGACAGAGAAGCTCCTATAATTCACCCCTCCACTTT
CDR3 length: 13; D gene: -; J gene: TRBJ1-1; V gene: TRBV19; CDR3 protein: CASSSGANTEAFF; CDR3 DNA: TGTGCCAGTAGTAGTGGGGCCAACACTGAAGCTTTCTTT
CDR3 length: 14; D gene: TRBD1; J gene: TRBJ1-2; V gene: TRBV2; CDR3 protein: CASSGTGRGEGYTF; CDR3 DNA: TGTGCCAGCAGTGGGACAGGGAGAGGGGAAGGCTACACCTTC
CDR3 length: 16; D gene: -; J gene: TRBJ2-2; V gene: TRBV7-9; CDR3 protein: CASSLVGAANTGELFF; CDR3 DNA: TGTGCCAGCAGCTTAGTTGGCGCCGCGAACACCGGGGAGCTGTTTTTT
CDR3 length: 14; D gene: -; J gene: TRBJ2-7; V gene: TRBV30; CDR3 protein: CAGQRASGSYEQYF; CDR3 DNA: TGTGCCGGACAAAGGGCTTCGGGCTCCTACGAGCAGTACTTC